This T cell receptor (beta chain) was captured by sequencing in a study of blood T cell repertoires in COVID-19. Overall study context: Italy, Spain and the United States were the sources of the convalescent and acute COVID-19 samples. In each case, the material was cDNA or gDNA derived from T cells, B-cell-depleted T cells, or PBMCs.

This CDR3 contains 20 residues. The V and J ends lost 3 bases and 0 bases respectively, with 24 bases between them. The germline V gene has CDR1 MDHEN and CDR2 SYDVKM. This table comes from immunoSEQ multiplex PCR, and its TCRdb copy is limited to in-frame clones, with some not included. The repertoire holds under 200,000 clones, approximately 87% seen once, with 3.5% to 5% in the top ten. The V gene is TRBV28, the J gene TRBJ2-4, with D tentatively TRBD1 (5 bases). The sequenced material came from PBMCs or T cells enriched from blood (not recorded which). The receptor comes from a woman between 45 and 65 years old who had recovered from COVID-19. The CDR3 loop is CASSLLRPKAGNSAKNIQYF. CDR3 coding DNA: TGTGCCAGCAGTTTGTTGCGGCCCAAGGCAGGGAATTCAGCCAAAAACATTCAGTACTTC.